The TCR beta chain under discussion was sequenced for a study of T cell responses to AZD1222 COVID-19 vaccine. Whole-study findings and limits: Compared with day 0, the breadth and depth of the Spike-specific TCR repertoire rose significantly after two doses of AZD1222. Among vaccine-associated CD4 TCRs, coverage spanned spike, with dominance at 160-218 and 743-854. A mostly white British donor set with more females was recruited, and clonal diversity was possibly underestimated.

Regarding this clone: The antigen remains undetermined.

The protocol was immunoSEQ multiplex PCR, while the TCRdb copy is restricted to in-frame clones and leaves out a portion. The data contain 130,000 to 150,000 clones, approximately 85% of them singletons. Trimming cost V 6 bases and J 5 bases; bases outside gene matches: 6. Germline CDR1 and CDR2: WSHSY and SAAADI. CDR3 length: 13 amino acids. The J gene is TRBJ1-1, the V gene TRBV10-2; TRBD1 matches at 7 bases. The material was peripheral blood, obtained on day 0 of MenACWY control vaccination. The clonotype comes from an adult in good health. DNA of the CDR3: TGCGCCAGCAGCGACAGGGTCAGAACTGAAGCTTTCTTT. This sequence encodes CASSDRVRTEAFF.